A selection of T cell receptor beta chains follows, all from one sample in a study of blood T cell repertoires in COVID-19. Sequencing was performed with immunoSEQ multiplex PCR; in TCRdb, only in-frame clones are kept and a portion is missing. Of approximately 250,000 clones in the sample, about 87% were seen once. Input material: PBMCs or T cells enriched from blood (not recorded which). These receptors were obtained from a middle-aged woman with acute COVID-19. Each CDR3 is given with its conserved first and last residue. Fields, in order: V gene, J gene, D gene, clone size, CDR3 protein, CDR3 DNA. D genes are given only for firm matches. The listing skips clone size in some rows; elsewhere it reads once, few, many or a size class.

TRBV5-1	TRBJ2-5	.	.	CASSLWGGPQETQYF	TGCGCCAGCAGCTTGTGGGGGGGGCCCCAAGAGACCCAGTACTTC
TRBV10-3	TRBJ2-1	.	.	CAISEAGSNEQFF	TGTGCCATCAGTGAGGCAGGGTCAAATGAGCAGTTCTTC
TRBV6-5	TRBJ2-5	TRBD2	.	CASSYPGGTQYF	TGTGCCAGCAGTTACCCGGGGGGGACCCAGTACTTC
TRBV9	TRBJ2-6	.	few	CASSLTGYGANVLTF	TGTGCCAGCAGCCTTACAGGGTACGGGGCCAACGTCCTGACTTTC
TRBV3-1/TRBV3-2	TRBJ1-1	.	.	CASSPGGATEAFF	TGTGCCAGCAGCCCGGGGGGGGCCACTGAAGCTTTCTTT
TRBV4-1	TRBJ1-6	TRBD1	.	CASSHPRGTGIPPLHF	TGCGCCAGCAGCCACCCCCGGGGGACAGGGATTCCACCCCTCCACTTT
TRBV5-6	TRBJ1-2	TRBD1	.	CASSLPGTGFGYTF	TGTGCCAGCAGCTTGCCCGGGACAGGGTTTGGCTACACCTTC
TRBV29-1	TRBJ2-5	TRBD1	.	CSARTGEETQYF	TGCAGCGCTAGGACAGGGGAAGAGACCCAGTACTTC
TRBV27	TRBJ2-3	TRBD1	.	CASSSPRGQATDTQYF	TGTGCCAGCAGTTCACCCAGGGGGCAAGCCACAGATACGCAGTATTTT
TRBV28	TRBJ2-5	.	.	CASSGQGKGIVETQYF	TGTGCCAGCAGTGGGCAGGGGAAGGGAATCGTAGAGACCCAGTACTTC
TRBV4-3	TRBJ2-3	TRBD2	once	CASSQLLAGGRDTQYF	TGCGCCAGCAGCCAGCTGTTAGCGGGGGGGCGGGATACGCAGTATTTT
TRBV13	TRBJ2-3	TRBD2	.	CASSAGLAGVDTQYF	TGTGCCAGCAGCGCCGGACTAGCGGGGGTTGATACGCAGTATTTT
TRBV7-9	TRBJ1-3	.	.	CASSPPGRLQGSGNTIYF	TGTGCCAGCAGCCCCCCCGGCAGGCTCCAGGGCTCTGGAAACACCATATATTTT
TRBV7-9	TRBJ2-2	TRBD2	once	CASSLGAGGPGTGELFF	TGTGCCAGCAGCTTAGGAGCGGGAGGGCCTGGAACCGGGGAGCTGTTTTTT
TRBV5-1	TRBJ1-4	.	once	CASSFRSNEKLFF	TGCGCCAGCAGCTTCCGGTCTAATGAAAAACTGTTTTTT
TRBV11-2	TRBJ2-1	.	.	CASSFQGTYNEQFF	TGTGCCAGCAGCTTTCAGGGAACCTACAATGAGCAGTTCTTC
TRBV6-2/TRBV6-3	TRBJ2-7	TRBD2	.	CASSDPGLAGSASYEQYF	TGTGCCAGCAGTGATCCGGGACTAGCGGGGTCCGCCTCATACGAGCAGTACTTC
TRBV13	TRBJ2-3	.	.	CASSSDGSRSTDTQYF	TGTGCCAGCAGCTCTGATGGTTCTCGGTCCACAGATACGCAGTATTTT
TRBV5-1	TRBJ1-4	TRBD1	.	CASSPDRATNEKLFF	TGCGCCAGCAGCCCTGACAGGGCAACTAATGAAAAACTGTTTTTT
TRBV2	TRBJ2-5	.	few	CASNRVAWETQYF	TGTGCCAGCAATCGGGTAGCCTGGGAGACCCAGTACTTC
TRBV6-5	TRBJ1-1	.	.	CASSLSDKPTEAFF	TGTGCCAGCAGTTTAAGCGATAAGCCCACTGAAGCTTTCTTT
TRBV5-4	TRBJ1-1	TRBD1	once	CASSLDRGLTEAFF	TGTGCCAGCAGCTTGGACAGGGGGCTCACTGAAGCTTTCTTT
TRBV18	TRBJ2-7	.	.	CASSPTTYEQYF	TGTGCCAGCTCACCCACAACCTACGAGCAGTACTTC
TRBV30	TRBJ1-6	TRBD1	once	CAWRPLGQPNSPLHF	TGTGCCTGGAGACCTCTGGGACAGCCAAATTCACCCCTCCACTTT
TRBV6-5	TRBJ2-5	.	.	CASSYTQLGKETQYF	TGTGCCAGCAGTTACACGCAACTAGGGAAAGAGACCCAGTACTTC
TRBV5-6	TRBJ2-5	.	.	CASSLMTGRETQYF	TGTGCCAGCAGCCTGATGACAGGGAGGGAGACCCAGTACTTC
TRBV12-3/TRBV12-4	TRBJ1-2	.	.	CASSFSDYGYTF	TGTGCCAGCAGTTTTTCAGACTATGGCTACACCTTC
TRBV2	TRBJ1-2	TRBD1	.	CASMSNRGGGYTF	TGTGCCAGCATGAGCAACAGGGGCGGTGGCTACACCTTC
TRBV19	TRBJ1-1	.	.	CASSAPEQGMDTEAFF	TGTGCCAGTAGCGCTCCGGAACAGGGTATGGACACTGAAGCTTTCTTT
TRBV10-3	TRBJ2-5	TRBD2	.	CAISERLAGGPLFQETQYF	TGTGCCATCAGTGAGAGGCTAGCGGGAGGGCCTCTATTCCAAGAGACCCAGTACTTC
TRBV7-2	TRBJ2-7	.	.	CASSYPVAGSYEQYF	TGTGCCAGCAGCTACCCGGTGGCGGGGAGTTACGAGCAGTACTTC
TRBV3-1/TRBV3-2	TRBJ1-2	TRBD1	.	CASSQTGQGDGYTF	TGTGCCAGCAGCCAAACCGGACAGGGAGATGGCTACACCTTC
TRBV2	TRBJ2-7	.	once	CASFGQRSSYEQYF	TGTGCCAGCTTTGGACAGAGGAGCTCCTACGAGCAGTACTTC
TRBV7-9	TRBJ1-6	.	.	CASSPDNSPLHF	TGTGCCAGCAGCCCGGATAATTCACCCCTCCACTTT
TRBV5-4	TRBJ1-3	.	.	CASSFFSGNTIYF	TGTGCCAGCAGCTTCTTCTCTGGAAACACCATATATTTT
TRBV18	TRBJ1-2	.	.	CASSGSNYGYTF	TGTGCCAGCTCCGGGTCTAACTATGGCTACACCTTC
TRBV19	TRBJ1-2	.	.	CASSLGQGPYGYTF	TGTGCCAGTAGTTTGGGGCAGGGGCCCTATGGCTACACCTTC
TRBV10-3	TRBJ2-1	TRBD1	.	CAIGRTGSYNEQFF	TGTGCCATCGGACGGACAGGGTCCTACAATGAGCAGTTCTTC
TRBV13	TRBJ2-1	TRBD2	once	CASSRRNPGLADEQFF	TGTGCCAGCAGCCGACGTAACCCGGGACTAGCGGATGAGCAGTTCTTC
TRBV18	TRBJ1-1	.	.	CASSPFDRNTEAFF	TGTGCCAGCTCACCATTCGACAGGAACACTGAAGCTTTCTTT
TRBV2	TRBJ2-1	TRBD1	.	CATSPVPFVPGQPFEQFF	TGTGCCACCAGCCCCGTTCCGTTTGTCCCGGGACAGCCTTTTGAGCAGTTCTTC
TRBV11-2	TRBJ1-1	.	.	CASSWARNTEAFF	TGTGCCAGCAGCTGGGCAAGGAACACTGAAGCTTTCTTT
TRBV24-1	TRBJ2-1	TRBD1	.	CATGGQGRYSEQFF	TGTGCCACCGGGGGACAGGGGAGGTATAGTGAGCAGTTCTTC